This T cell receptor beta chain was found in a study of sequential checkpoint blockade in melanoma. Study-level background: Patients were randomized 1:1 to nivolumab-then-ipilimumab or ipilimumab-then-nivolumab first-line.

As for this clone: At one of its ends the junction is not consistent with the germline gene, which may arise from a read error.

Treatment described: randomized to nivolumab then ipilimumab (arm A) or the reverse (arm B). None of the patients previously received DNA-damaging chemotherapy. Sorted cells were live CD3+CD8+, lacking CD19 and CD56, from PBMCs. Method: immunoSEQ multiplex PCR; TCRdb's copy keeps in-frame clones and lacks some. The repertoire holds about 17,000 clones, with roughly 70% as singletons. This receptor was obtained from a human donor with melanoma. This sample comprised CD8+ T cells sorted from blood (inferred from file names), obtained from a patient given nivolumab and ipilimumab in sequence.

CDR3 protein: CASSQKEGLAGLIF. CDR3 DNA: TGTGCCAGCAGCCAAAAAGAAGGGCTAGCGGGGTTGATCTTC. The J gene is TRBJ2-1, the V gene TRBV4-2; 9 positions match TRBD2. The CDR3 is made up of 14 amino acids. The germline V gene has CDR1 LGHNA and CDR2 YNFKEQ.